The present T cell receptor beta chain was sequenced within a study of T cells in Graves' hyperthyroidism and ophthalmopathy. Study in general: Blood from the periphery was taken at initial diagnosis, before any treatment. Points from the study as a whole: Ophthalmopathy was model-predicted a median 6.5 months pre-onset. Among clonotypes expanded in thyroid above 0.001, most were also found in blood.

Amplification yielded TCR beta CDR3 regions, with RNA transcripts as the source. First-round RT-PCR with HTBI primers amplified the TCR CDR3 region. MiXCR was run by TCRdb on the multiplex PCR reads, yielding one entry per CDR3 protein. The table has 350,000 or so distinct CDR3 sequences, over 15% seen once; the top ten hold 45% to 50%. This clonotype appeared many times. The antigen is not known. The CDR3 has 14 residues. V was trimmed by 5 bases and J by 0 bases, leaving 10 bases between them. The source of this sequence is a woman aged 50 to 60 with Graves' hyperthyroidism. This sequence joins TRBV12-3 or TRBV12-4 and TRBJ1-2; tentatively, D is TRBD1 (6 bases). Source material: blood. This chain's CDR3 is CASSARQANYGYTF. The CDR3 nucleotides read TGTGCCAGCAGTGCGCGACAGGCTAACTATGGCTACACCTTC.